This TCR beta chain emerged from a study of radiotherapy plus CTLA-4 blockade in lung cancer. TCRdb's table, derived via immunoSEQ multiplex PCR, lists solely in-frame clones and lacks some. This table has about 67,000 clones, approximately 79% appearing once. V shed 3 bases and J shed 2 bases, with 7 bases lying between them. Germline-derived CDR1 and CDR2 are SNHLY and FYNNEI. The CDR3 sequence is 13 residues long. This sequence originates from a human donor with non-small cell lung cancer whose response to radiotherapy plus ipilimumab could not be evaluated. Some clones in this sample may be carry-over from other donors' samples. J is TRBJ2-5 and V is TRBV2, with D hard to call. Sequencing used peripheral blood, obtained from a patient treated with radiotherapy plus ipilimumab. In nucleotides, the CDR3 is TGTGCCAGCAGTGAGGAGTCTCAAGAGACCCAGTACTTC. Its translation is CASSEESQETQYF.